These 28 T cell receptor beta chains came from one sample sequenced in a study of regulatory T cells in long-lasting Graves disease. Regarding time point: newly diagnosed GD, antithyroid drugs for less than 3 months. PBMC RNA was the source of the TCR library. Library construction for TCR beta used iRepertoire HTBI primers and Arm-PCR of CDR3 regions. TCRdb ran MiXCR on the multiplex PCR reads and lists one entry per CDR3 protein. This sample carries 450,000 to 650,000 distinct CDR3 sequences, more than 15% of them seen once, and the ten largest clones take 25%. These data are also associated with another study on T cells in Graves' hyperthyroidism and ophthalmopathy.

Sequenced material: peripheral blood mononuclear cells (PBMCs), taken at new diagnosis, from a patient treated with antithyroid drugs. The origin of the receptors is a middle-aged woman with Graves disease.

This clonotype occurred many times. The CDR3 bases are TGTGCCAGCAGTCCTGCAGACCCATATAATTCACCCCTCCACTTT. Translated, it gives CASSPADPYNSPLHF. The gene calls are TRBV6-1 and TRBJ1-6; D not resolved. V dropped 5 bases and J dropped 4 bases, with 12 bases sitting between them. Germline V gene lookup returns CDR1 MNHNS and CDR2 SASEGT. The CDR3 runs to 15 residues.

In DNA, the CDR3 is TGTGCCAGCAGCCAGTATAGCGGGGGGCCCCAAGAGACCCAGTACTTC. Encoded protein: CASSQYSGGPQETQYF. The chain uses TRBV4-2 and TRBJ2-5, with 10 positions matching TRBD2. Trimming took 3 bases from V and 1 from J; bases not matched to a gene: 5. The CDR3 has 16 amino acids. Germline V gives CDR1 LGHNA, CDR2 YNFKEQ.

Ten or more counts support this clonotype. The CDR3 loop is CASSSTGVRGYTF. The CDR3 coding sequence is TGTGCCAGCAGCTCAACAGGGGTACGAGGCTACACCTTC. The rearrangement uses TRBV13 and TRBJ1-2, with 7 bases identical to TRBD1. Trimming at V came to 4 bases and at J to 8 bases, leaving 7 bases not matched to a gene. CDR1 and CDR2 (germline): PRHDT, FYEKMQ (reference sequence). The CDR3 loop spans 13 amino acids.

This clonotype was detected many times. The chain has TRBV3-1 and TRBJ2-7; D unresolved. V lost 0 bases and J 6 bases, leaving 9 bases between the germline ends. The CDR3 spans 13 residues. CDR1 and CDR2 from the germline V gene are LGHDT and YNNKEL (reference sequence). The CDR3 is CASSQEAEVEQYF. In DNA form, the CDR3 reads TGTGCCAGCAGCCAAGAGGCCGAGGTCGAGCAGTACTTC.

The chain combines TRBV5-1 with TRBJ2-7, with 11 bases that match TRBD2. J was trimmed by 7 bases and V by 2 bases; bases with no gene match: 5. Germline-derived CDR1 and CDR2 are SGHRS and YFSETQ. The CDR3 length is 14 residues. The CDR3 DNA is TGCGCCAGCAGCTTACTAGCGGGAGAGGGAGAGCAGTACTTC. It specifies CASSLLAGEGEQYF.

This clonotype was detected ten times or more. This sequence joins TRBV18 and TRBJ1-2; D unclear. Trimming took off 3 bases at V and 4 bases at J, with 12 bases between the two ends. CDR1 is KGHSH, CDR2 LQKENI, per germline. The CDR3 contains 14 residues. CDR3 in amino acids: CASSPTDGVYGYTF. The DNA of the CDR3 is TGTGCCAGCTCACCGACCGACGGAGTCTATGGCTACACCTTC.

The chain has TRBV15 and TRBJ1-2; TRBD1 matches at 10 bases. Germline values: CDR1 LNHNV, CDR2 YYDKDF (reference sequence). V lost 4 bases, J lost 4 bases, and 9 bases stayed unmatched. There are 16 residues in the CDR3. The CDR3 protein is CATSNRDRGIGYGYTF. DNA of the CDR3: TGTGCCACCAGCAACCGGGACAGGGGAATCGGCTATGGCTACACCTTC.

J is TRBJ2-5 and V is TRBV7-9; 8 bases map to TRBD2. Germline CDR1 is SEHNR and CDR2 is FQNEAQ (reference sequence). J lost 5 bases, V lost 5 bases, and 19 bases had no gene match. The CDR3 covers 18 residues. The CDR3 DNA follows: TGTGCCAGCAGCCAAGGGAAGGGGACATTAGCGGGGAAGGAGACCCAGTACTTC. Residues: CASSQGKGTLAGKETQYF.

The table lists this clonotype with many counts. The chain links TRBV9 to TRBJ2-3; D is undetermined. The germline V gene has CDR1 SGDLS and CDR2 YYNGEE. The CDR3 length is 15 residues. V lost 0 bases and J 4 bases, leaving 12 bases between the germline ends. The CDR3 region has the DNA TGTGCCAGCAGCGTAGATCCAGTCTCCCCAGATACGCAGTATTTT. Translating gives CASSVDPVSPDTQYF.

The table lists this clonotype with many counts. The rearrangement uses TRBV2 and TRBJ1-5, with 8 bases identical to TRBD1. Losses at the gene ends were 6 bases for V and 9 bases for J; bases not matched to a gene: 10. This CDR3 has 14 amino acids. Germline lookup yields CDR1 SNHLY and CDR2 FYNNEI. The CDR3 loop reads CASRTGQGGGPQHF. CDR3 sequence (DNA): TGTGCCAGCAGGACTGGACAGGGCGGCGGGCCCCAGCATTTT.

This clonotype was seen many times. The V and J genes are TRBV12-5 and TRBJ2-3; no reliable D call. The CDR3 is 13 amino acids. Trimming removed 4 bases from V and 0 bases from J, with 5 bases in between. Germline values: CDR1 LGHNT, CDR2 FRNRAP. The CDR3 region is CASGWRSTDTQYF. The CDR3, as DNA: TGTGCTAGTGGTTGGCGGAGCACAGATACGCAGTATTTT.

This clonotype was observed at least ten times. The V call is TRBV2, the J call TRBJ2-3; D possibly uses TRBD1 or TRBD2 (5 bases each). Trimming cost V 8 bases and J 3 bases, with 18 bases left between them. Germline CDR1 SNHLY, CDR2 FYNNEI. The CDR3 runs to 15 residues. CDR3 loop: CASHGASWETDTQYF. CDR3 bases: TGTGCCAGCCATGGGGCTAGCTGGGAGACAGATACGCAGTATTTT.

The chain links TRBV3-1 to TRBJ2-3, with TRBD1 matching 10 bases. The V segment lost 4 bases and the J segment 4 bases; nucleotides outside the gene matches: 2. Germline loops: CDR1 LGHDT, CDR2 YNNKEL (reference sequence). There are 14 residues in the CDR3. The CDR3 DNA reads TGTGCCAGCAGCCCAGGGACAGGGGCAGATACGCAGTATTTT. Its protein product is CASSPGTGADTQYF.

V is TRBV20-1 and J is TRBJ2-7, with D perhaps assigned TRBD1 or TRBD2 (5 bases each). The CDR3 length is 12 residues. CDR1 DFQATT and CDR2 SNEGSKA come from the germline V gene (reference sequence). V gave up 3 bases and J gave up 3 bases, with 9 bases separating them. CDR3 region: CSASGAVYEQYF. The CDR3 DNA reads TGCAGTGCTAGCGGGGCCGTCTACGAGCAGTACTTC.

This clonotype was counted a few times. The chain is built from TRBV19 and TRBJ2-1; D remains unclear. This CDR3 has 13 residues. Trimming stripped 2 bases from V and 8 bases from J, with 10 bases between. CDR1 and CDR2 (germline): LNHDA, SQIVND (reference sequence). The CDR3 protein is CASSITGPYEQFF. The CDR3 DNA reads TGTGCCAGTAGTATAACCGGCCCGTATGAGCAGTTCTTC. Full variable domain (outside the CDR3, taken from reference TRBV19 and TRBJ2-1): DGGITQSPKYLFRKEGQNVTLSCEQNLNHDAMYWYRQDPGQGLRLIYYSQIVNDFQKGDIAEGYSVSREKKESFPLTVTSAQKNPTAFYLCASSITGPYEQFFGPGTRLTVL.

V usage is TRBV6-1 and J usage is TRBJ1-2, with D unclear. Germline assignment: CDR1 MNHNS and CDR2 SASEGT. The V end lost 7 bases, the J end lost 2 bases, and 14 bases lay between the germline ends. This CDR3 is 14 amino acids long. CDR3 nucleotides: TGTGCCAGCACCCTTTCCGGGAGAAACTATGGCTACACCTTC. Amino acid sequence: CASTLSGRNYGYTF.

This clonotype was recorded many times. The chain has TRBV6-1 and TRBJ1-1; 7 positions match TRBD1. This CDR3 contains 17 residues. Germline values: CDR1 MNHNS, CDR2 SASEGT. Losses at the gene ends were 6 bases for V and 1 base for J; bases not matched to a gene: 14. The chain's CDR3 is CASSRRLTGKPNTEAFF. In DNA, the CDR3 is TGTGCCAGCAGCCGACGACTGACAGGGAAACCGAACACTGAAGCTTTCTTT.

CDR3: CASSSLNPGNTIYF. The CDR3 region has the DNA TGTGCCAGTTCTTCCCTTAACCCTGGAAACACCATATATTTT. This chain links TRBV19 with TRBJ1-3, with D uncertain. Looked up from germline, CDR1 is LNHDA and CDR2 is SQIVND (reference sequence). Trimming cost V 8 bases and J 2 bases, with 13 bases left between them. The CDR3 has 14 residues.

The chain carries TRBV19 and TRBJ1-1; 8 positions agree with TRBD1. Looked up from germline, CDR1 is LNHDA and CDR2 is SQIVND (reference sequence). V lost 5 bases, J lost 4 bases, and 12 bases stayed unmatched. The CDR3 runs 16 residues. This CDR3 is CASSPSTLTGGTEAFF. The CDR3 coding sequence is TGTGCCAGTAGTCCTTCAACTCTCACAGGGGGCACTGAAGCTTTCTTT.

This clonotype was detected ten times or more. This rearrangement joins TRBV20-1 to TRBJ2-3; 8 nucleotides agree with TRBD1. J was trimmed by 6 bases and V by 0 bases; bases with no gene match: 8. CDR3 length: 15 amino acids. Germline V gene sequence: CDR1 DFQATT, CDR2 SNEGSKA (reference sequence). The CDR3 DNA sequence: TGCAGTGCTAGAGATCGTGTACAGGGGGTGGATACGCAGTATTTT. It is translated as CSARDRVQGVDTQYF.

This clonotype was found many times. The V call is TRBV3-1, the J call TRBJ2-2; D unclear. CDR1 and CDR2 from the germline V gene are LGHDT and YNNKEL (reference sequence). V was cut by 4 bases and J by 3 bases, with 9 bases left in between. There are 14 residues in the CDR3. This CDR3 reads CASSPDGYTGELFF. The CDR3 nucleotides read TGTGCCAGCAGCCCGGACGGGTACACCGGGGAGCTGTTTTTT. The full variable domain, in which reference TRBV3-1 and TRBJ2-2 provide the parts outside the CDR3, is DTAVSQTPKYLVTQMGNDKSIKCEQNLGHDTMYWYKQDSKKFLKIMFSYNNKELIINETVPNRFSPKSPDKAHLNLHINSLELGDSAVYFCASSPDGYTGELFFGEGSRLTVL.

The chain recombines TRBV20-1 with TRBJ2-7; 8 nucleotides align to TRBD2. The CDR3 sequence is 15 residues long. The J segment lost 1 base and the V segment lost 5 bases, leaving 10 bases of the junction unmatched. CDR1 DFQATT and CDR2 SNEGSKA come from the germline V gene (reference sequence). The DNA of the CDR3 is TGCAGTGCTTTAGATCCGGGACTAGGATCCTACGAGCAGTACTTC. Translating it yields CSALDPGLGSYEQYF.

In this sample, this clonotype turned up many times. The gene calls are TRBV30 and TRBJ1-2, with 8 bases lining up with TRBD1. V trimming: 7 bases; J trimming: 4 bases; junction bases outside the gene matches: 5. The CDR3 has 12 amino acids. Looked up from germline, CDR1 is GTSNPN and CDR2 is SVGIG (reference sequence). In DNA, the CDR3 is TGTGCCTTGCGGACAGGGCGCTATGGCTACACCTTC. This codes for CALRTGRYGYTF.

This clonotype occurred once. V is TRBV18 and J is TRBJ2-1; TRBD2 is a possible D gene (6 bases). Trimming removed 3 bases at V and 2 bases at J, with 14 bases between. This CDR3 contains 16 residues. Germline V gene sequence: CDR1 KGHSH, CDR2 LQKENI. CDR3 DNA sequence: TGTGCCAGCTCACCTGGCTGGGGGGTGGCCTACAATGAGCAGTTCTTC. It specifies CASSPGWGVAYNEQFF.

The V call is TRBV3-1, the J call TRBJ2-2; 10 nucleotides agree with TRBD2. The CDR3 extends over 17 amino acids. CDR1 LGHDT and CDR2 YNNKEL come from the germline V gene (reference sequence). V was clipped by 3 bases and J by 1 base; unmatched bases: 5. The CDR3 DNA sequence: TGTGCCAGCAGCCACGCCGGACTAGCGGTGAACACCGGGGAGCTGTTTTTT. Its protein is CASSHAGLAVNTGELFF.

This clonotype turned up a few times. The rearrangement links TRBV12-5 to TRBJ2-7; 15 nucleotides align to TRBD2. There are 17 residues in the CDR3. The germline CDR1 and CDR2 sequences are LGHNT and FRNRAP. The V and J ends lost 6 bases and 2 bases, in that order; junction bases with no gene match: 8. CDR3 DNA sequence: TGTGCTAGTGGCCCTTGGACTAGCGGGGGGGCCCCCTACGAGCAGTACTTC. Translating gives CASGPWTSGGAPYEQYF.

In its sample, this clonotype was seen a few times. The rearrangement links TRBV12-3 or TRBV12-4 to TRBJ1-3; D unclear. This CDR3 is built from 15 residues. The V end was cut by 4 bases, the J end by 0 bases, with 10 bases between. This CDR3 reads CASSSGGLSGNTIYF. The CDR3 nucleotides read TGTGCCAGCAGTTCCGGTGGGCTCTCTGGAAACACCATATATTTT.

The sample holds a few counts of this clonotype. V and J are TRBV6-4 and TRBJ2-3; TRBD2 might be the D (6 bases). V was trimmed by 4 bases and J by 5 bases, leaving 10 bases between them. The CDR3 is 13 residues long. Germline V gene data show CDR1 as MRHNA and CDR2 as SNTAGT. CDR3 in amino acids: CASSAMGGDTQYF. CDR3 nucleotides: TGTGCCAGCAGTGCCATGGGGGGAGATACGCAGTATTTT.